These 32 T cell receptor beta chains originate from one sample sequenced in a study of long-term antiretroviral therapy in people with HIV. An immunoSEQ assay, version v3.0, was performed at survey level. Using immunoSEQ multiplex PCR, the repertoire was profiled, and TCRdb retains in-frame clones only, with some absent. This table has tens of thousands of clones, more than 65% appearing once. Material: unsorted PBMCs, obtained 0.5 years after starting antiretroviral therapy. The receptors come from a woman in her thirties or forties with HIV.

J is TRBJ2-3 and V is TRBV7-9; 9 bases agree with TRBD1. CDR1 is SEHNR, CDR2 FQNEAQ, per germline (reference sequence). V gave up 1 base and J gave up 6 bases; unmatched junction bases: 5. The CDR3 runs 15 residues. The CDR3 nucleotides are TGTGCCAGCAGCTTAGGGGACAGGGAAAGTGATACGCAGTATTTT. This codes for CASSLGDRESDTQYF. Drawing the rest from reference TRBV7-9 and TRBJ2-3, the complete variable domain is DTGVSQNPRHKITKRGQNVTFRCDPISEHNRLYWYRQTLGQGPEFLTYFQNEAQLEKSRLLSDRFSAERPKGSFSTLEIQRTEQGDSAMYLCASSLGDRESDTQYFGPGTRLTVL.

The J gene is TRBJ1-5, the V gene TRBV7-2; D possibly corresponds to TRBD1 (6 bases). The V gene lost 1 base and the J gene lost 4 bases, with 11 bases spanning the gap. The germline V gene has CDR1 SGHTA and CDR2 FQGNSA. The CDR3 extends over 15 amino acids. The CDR3 nucleotides read TGTGCCAGCAGCTTAGACGCCAGGGGAAATCAGCCCCAGCATTTT. Residues: CASSLDARGNQPQHF.

This rearrangement joins TRBV2 to TRBJ1-1, with D perhaps matching TRBD1 (5 bases). Germline lookup yields CDR1 SNHLY and CDR2 FYNNEI. CDR3 length: 14 residues. V lost 3 bases and J 8 bases, leaving 16 bases between the germline ends. DNA of the CDR3: TGTGCCAGCAGTGATCGCGGGACCGGGACCGAAGCTTTCTTT. This encodes CASSDRGTGTEAFF.

This chain connects TRBV4-2 to TRBJ1-5; D is uncertain. V lost 0 bases and J lost 4, with 7 bases in between. From germline, CDR1 is LGHNA and CDR2 YNFKEQ. CDR3 length equals 14 residues. The DNA for the CDR3 is TGTGCCAGCAGCCAAGAGGATGGAAATCAGCCCCAGCATTTT. Protein: CASSQEDGNQPQHF.

V gene TRBV18 combines with J gene TRBJ1-4; D is undetermined. The CDR3 has 13 residues. The germline V gene has CDR1 KGHSH and CDR2 LQKENI. V gave up 3 bases and J gave up 6 bases, with 8 bases separating them. This CDR3 reads CASSPEGHEKLFF. DNA for the CDR3: TGTGCCAGCTCACCGGAAGGCCATGAAAAACTGTTTTTT.

This chain joins TRBV7-6 and TRBJ2-1; 8 bases map to TRBD2. V trimming: 5 bases; J trimming: 4 bases; junction bases outside the gene matches: 4. Germline V lookup: CDR1 SGHVS, CDR2 FNYEAQ. This CDR3 is built from 14 residues. The CDR3 spells CASSVGGAYNEQFF. The CDR3 bases are TGTGCCAGCAGCGTCGGGGGGGCTTACAATGAGCAGTTCTTC.

The chain employs TRBV9 and TRBJ2-1, with 12 nucleotides matching TRBD2. The J segment lost 2 bases and the V segment lost 0 bases, leaving 9 bases of the junction unmatched. Germline CDR1 and CDR2: SGDLS and YYNGEE. The length of the CDR3 is 19 residues. This chain's CDR3 is CASSVGLLAGGYAYNEQFF. In DNA, the CDR3 is TGTGCCAGCAGCGTAGGACTACTAGCGGGGGGTTACGCCTACAATGAGCAGTTCTTC.

The V call is TRBV7-8, the J call TRBJ1-1; tentatively, D is TRBD1 (5 bases). The V and J ends lost 5 bases and 0 bases respectively, with 16 bases between them. The CDR3 is 16 residues long. Per germline, CDR1 SGHVS and CDR2 FQNEAQ. The CDR3 here is CASSPRQPHMNTEAFF. The DNA for the CDR3 is TGTGCCAGCAGCCCAAGACAGCCCCACATGAACACTGAAGCTTTCTTT.

This chain uses TRBV7-2 with TRBJ2-3; D assignment may be TRBD1 or TRBD2 (5 bases each). Germline V gene data show CDR1 as SGHTA and CDR2 as FQGNSA. The CDR3 covers 13 residues. V lost 2 bases and J lost 5, with 8 bases in between. The DNA for the CDR3 is TGTGCCAGCAGCTTATGGGGACGAGATACGCAGTATTTT. Translating it yields CASSLWGRDTQYF.

The gene calls are TRBV6-1 and TRBJ2-7; no definite D call. This CDR3 spans 12 amino acids. Trimming removed 7 bases at V and 5 bases at J, with 12 bases between. Germline lookup yields CDR1 MNHNS and CDR2 SASEGT. For the CDR3, the DNA is TGTGCCAGCACTTGGGCCCTCCACGAGCAGTACTTC. This codes for CASTWALHEQYF.

V is TRBV7-2 and J is TRBJ2-2; maybe TRBD1 (5 bases). The ends were cut back, 1 base at V and 6 bases at J, with 12 bases in the middle. The CDR3 consists of 15 residues. Germline CDR1 SGHTA, CDR2 FQGNSA. CDR3 sequence reads: CASSLEGRVAGELFF. In DNA form, the CDR3 reads TGTGCCAGCAGCTTAGAGGGCAGGGTGGCCGGGGAGCTGTTTTTT.

The chain uses TRBV19 and TRBJ2-3; 13 bases map to TRBD2. The junction had 5 bases not matched to a gene; V was cut back by 4 bases and J by 7 bases. Germline assignment: CDR1 LNHDA and CDR2 SQIVND (reference sequence). This CDR3 comprises 15 residues. The CDR3 loop reads CASSRSGTSGNTQYF. Here the CDR3 DNA reads TGTGCCAGTAGTAGATCCGGGACTAGCGGGAATACGCAGTATTTT.

The chain carries TRBV5-8 and TRBJ2-7; 7 nucleotides agree with TRBD1. The length of the CDR3 is 16 residues. CDR1 is SGHTS and CDR2 is YDEGEE in the germline V gene. The trim removed 3 bases at V and 6 bases at J, leaving 15 bases unmatched. The DNA for the CDR3 is TGTGCCAGCAGCTCGGAGGACCGACAGGGTATGGGCGAGCAGTACTTC. It codes for CASSSEDRQGMGEQYF.

This clone came up a few times. The chain has TRBV29-1 and TRBJ1-2; D call uncertain. Germline values: CDR1 SQVTM, CDR2 ANQGSEA. This CDR3 has 10 amino acids. V gave up 3 bases and J gave up 6 bases, with 5 bases separating them. CDR3 coding DNA: TGCAGCGTTGAGACGGATGGCTACACCTTC. Its protein is CSVETDGYTF.

This chain joins TRBV4-2 and TRBJ2-3; either TRBD1 or TRBD2 may supply D (5 bases each). Looked up from germline, CDR1 is LGHNA and CDR2 is YNFKEQ. V lost 5 bases, J lost 5 bases, and 17 bases lay in between. The CDR3 covers 15 residues. CDR3 loop: CASSDRGRTGDTQYF. The CDR3 nucleotides read TGTGCCAGCAGCGACCGGGGCCGAACAGGAGATACGCAGTATTTT.

The V call is TRBV4-2, the J call TRBJ2-2, with D perhaps matching TRBD2 (6 bases). The CDR3 has 16 residues. CDR1 is LGHNA, CDR2 YNFKEQ, per germline. The germline V and J ends were trimmed by 0 bases and 5 bases, with 13 bases remaining between them. Here the CDR3 reads CASSQDRGTQTGELFF. CDR3 DNA: TGTGCCAGCAGCCAAGATCGGGGGACTCAGACCGGGGAGCTGTTTTTT.

This chain uses TRBV7-2 with TRBJ1-1, with D possibly TRBD1 on 5 matching bases. Trimming shortened V by 5 bases and J by 6 bases, and 13 bases separated the two germline ends. Germline values: CDR1 SGHTA, CDR2 FQGNSA. CDR3 length: 13 amino acids. The CDR3 reads CASSPGGGAEAFF. The CDR3 nucleotides are TGTGCCAGCAGCCCGGGGGGGGGAGCTGAAGCTTTCTTT.

Regarding this clone: No DNA is shown, since the ends of the CDR3 on it are uncertain; the CDR3 is the one TCRdb lists. The V and J genes are TRBV5-4 and TRBJ2-2; whether TRBD1, the table's D call, matches the DNA was not checked. The CDR3 numbers 17 amino acids, ends counted. Germline CDR1 reads SGHNT; CDR2 reads YYREEE (reference sequence). This CDR3 reads CASSFPGQGFGAGELFF.

The gene calls are TRBV7-7 and TRBJ2-1; D call uncertain. The V end lost 0 bases, the J end lost 8 bases, and 11 bases lay between the germline ends. This CDR3 has 14 residues. The germline V gene encodes CDR1 SSHAT and CDR2 FNYEAQ (reference sequence). CDR3 in amino acids: CASSLARRSDEQFF. The DNA for the CDR3 is TGTGCCAGCAGCTTAGCGCGAAGGTCTGATGAGCAGTTCTTC.

The chain has TRBV28 and TRBJ1-2; tentatively, D is TRBD1 (5 bases). Trimming stripped 8 bases from V and 3 bases from J, with 28 bases between. The CDR3 is 18 amino acids. Germline CDR1 is MDHEN and CDR2 is SYDVKM. The CDR3, as DNA: TGTGCCAGCCTTAAATCACCGGGACCCTTTATTCCTTACTATGGCTACACCTTC. Translating it yields CASLKSPGPFIPYYGYTF.

The chain recombines TRBV7-9 with TRBJ2-5; the D is unclear. This CDR3 has 13 residues. Per the germline V gene, CDR1 is SEHNR and CDR2 is FQNEAQ (reference sequence). V was trimmed by 5 bases and J by 4 bases, leaving 11 bases between them. The CDR3 nucleotides are TGTGCCAGCAGCCGTGACCCGCGAGAGACCCAGTACTTC. Amino acid sequence: CASSRDPRETQYF.

CDR3 nucleotide sequence: TGTGCCTGGAGCGGACAGGGGAGGACTGAAGCTTTCTTT. This codes for CAWSGQGRTEAFF. V and J are TRBV30 and TRBJ1-1, with 9 bases lining up with TRBD1. Looked up from germline, CDR1 is GTSNPN and CDR2 is SVGIG (reference sequence). CDR3 length: 13 amino acids. Unmatched junction bases numbered 4, after V lost 3 bases and J lost 5 bases.

V usage is TRBV7-9 and J usage is TRBJ2-7; D not resolved. Germline CDR1 and CDR2: SEHNR and FQNEAQ (reference sequence). The CDR3 has 11 amino acids. V lost 5 bases and J 0 bases, leaving 2 bases between the germline ends. CDR3 residues: CASSISYEQYF. CDR3 nucleotides: TGTGCCAGCAGCATCTCCTACGAGCAGTACTTC.

The chain combines TRBV2 with TRBJ2-7, with TRBD2 matching over 16 bases. Germline V gene data show CDR1 as SNHLY and CDR2 as FYNNEI. This CDR3 spans 16 amino acids. The J segment lost 2 bases and the V segment lost 6 bases, leaving 4 bases of the junction unmatched. The CDR3 sequence: CASRTGTSGGAYEQYF. The CDR3 DNA sequence: TGTGCCAGCAGGACCGGGACTAGCGGGGGGGCCTACGAGCAGTACTTC.

On this clone: Other nucleotide sequences in the sample specify the same CDR3. The J gene is TRBJ1-1, the V gene TRBV29-1, with TRBD1 as a possible D gene (5 bases). The CDR3 is made up of 13 amino acids. Germline CDR1 SQVTM, CDR2 ANQGSEA. The V gene lost 3 bases and the J gene lost 0 bases, with 8 bases spanning the gap. The CDR3 region has the DNA TGCAGCGTTGAGGGGCGGATGAACACTGAAGCTTTCTTT. This encodes CSVEGRMNTEAFF.

The chain recombines TRBV9 with TRBJ1-3; no clear D. CDR1 is SGDLS, CDR2 YYNGEE, per germline. Trimming cost V 4 bases and J 4 bases, with 12 bases left between them. The CDR3 length is 14 residues. As DNA, the CDR3 is TGTGCCAGCAGCCCCGGAAGAATAGGAAACACCATATATTTT. Translating it yields CASSPGRIGNTIYF.

Only a few counts were recorded for this clone. V usage is TRBV7-2 and J usage is TRBJ1-6, with 7 positions matching TRBD1. Per germline, CDR1 SGHTA and CDR2 FQGNSA. Losses at the gene ends were 1 base for V and 11 bases for J; bases not matched to a gene: 8. This CDR3 has 15 amino acids. The CDR3 region is CASSLGQGYRAPLHF. CDR3 DNA sequence: TGTGCCAGCAGCTTAGGACAGGGCTATAGGGCACCCCTCCACTTT.

The chain employs TRBV21-1 and TRBJ2-1. TRBV21-1 is noted as a pseudogene. CDR3 length: 12 amino acids. The DNA of the CDR3 is TGTGCCAGCAGCAAAGGATACAATGAGCAGTTCTTC. Translated, it gives CASSKGYNEQFF.

The sample holds a few counts of this clone. The rearrangement uses TRBV4-3 and TRBJ1-2; 7 nucleotides match TRBD1. The V segment lost 0 bases and the J segment 7 bases; nucleotides outside the gene matches: 23. The CDR3 is made up of 20 amino acids. Looked up from germline, CDR1 is LGHNA and CDR2 is YSLEER. This CDR3 is CASSQDLTGQASKESVGYTF. The DNA for the CDR3 is TGCGCCAGCAGCCAAGATCTTACAGGACAGGCCTCAAAAGAGAGTGTTGGCTACACCTTC.

This sequence joins TRBV6-1 and TRBJ2-4; weak D call: TRBD2 (5 bases). Germline CDR1 is MNHNS and CDR2 is SASEGT. V shed 1 base and J shed 10 bases, with 17 bases lying between them. This CDR3 is 15 amino acids long. The CDR3 region is CASSEVNPAGSIQYF. The CDR3 DNA is TGTGCCAGCAGTGAAGTTAATCCCGCGGGCAGTATTCAGTACTTC.

DNA of the CDR3: TGTGCCAGTAGTATAGGATCTGCAACTAATGAAAAACTGTTTTTT. It specifies CASSIGSATNEKLFF. The J gene is TRBJ1-4, the V gene TRBV19; D unclear. This CDR3 has 15 amino acids. The germline gives CDR1 LNHDA, CDR2 SQIVND (reference sequence). V was pared by 1 base and J by 0 bases, with 6 bases between.

J is TRBJ2-7 and V is TRBV7-2; D is possibly TRBD2 (6 bases). Germline CDR1 and CDR2: SGHTA and FQGNSA. Trimming cost V 5 bases and J 4 bases, with 12 bases left between them. The CDR3 runs to 13 residues. CDR3 sequence reads: CASSRLEVYEQYF. Here the CDR3 DNA reads TGTGCCAGCAGCCGACTAGAGGTATACGAGCAGTACTTC.